This TCR beta chain was profiled in a study of T cell responses to AZD1222 COVID-19 vaccine. Study results and caveats: Seropositivity was recorded at baseline in only 6 or 7 AZD1222 recipients. Reportedly, nearly half of unique spike TCRs recognized epitopes outside B.1.351/B.1.1.7 mutations.

Assay used: immunoSEQ multiplex PCR; TCRdb lists only in-frame clones, some missing. This table holds over 150,000 clones, 92% found once. Trimming took off 5 bases at V and 4 bases at J, with 18 bases between the two ends. Germline lookup yields CDR1 LNHNV and CDR2 YYDKDF (reference sequence). The CDR3 length is 16 residues. Remarks on this clone: Its antigen is not known.

The source of this sequence is an adult in good health. This sample comprised peripheral blood, obtained on day 0 of MenACWY control vaccination. J is TRBJ1-3 and V is TRBV15; possible D gene TRBD1, 6 bases. The CDR3 here is CATSPFGGASGNTIYF. The CDR3, as DNA: TGTGCCACCAGCCCATTCGGGGGGGCGTCGGGAAACACCATATATTTT.